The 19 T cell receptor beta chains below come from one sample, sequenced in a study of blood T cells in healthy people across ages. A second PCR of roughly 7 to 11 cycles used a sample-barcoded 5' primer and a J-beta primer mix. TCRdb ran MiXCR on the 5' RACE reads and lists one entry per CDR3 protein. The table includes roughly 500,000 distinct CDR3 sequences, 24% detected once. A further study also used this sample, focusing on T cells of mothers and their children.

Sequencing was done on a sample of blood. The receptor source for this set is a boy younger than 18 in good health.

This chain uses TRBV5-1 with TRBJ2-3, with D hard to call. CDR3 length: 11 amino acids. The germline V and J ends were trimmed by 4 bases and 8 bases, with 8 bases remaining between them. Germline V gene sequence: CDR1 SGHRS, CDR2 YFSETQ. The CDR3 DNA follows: TGCGCCAGCAGCCAACGTGGTACGCAGTATTTT. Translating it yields CASSQRGTQYF.

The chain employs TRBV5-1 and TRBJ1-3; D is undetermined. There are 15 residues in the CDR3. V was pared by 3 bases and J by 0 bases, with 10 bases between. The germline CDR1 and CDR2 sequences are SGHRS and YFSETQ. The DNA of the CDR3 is TGCGCCAGCAGCTCGGAGGGCGGCTCTGGAAACACCATATATTTT. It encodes CASSSEGGSGNTIYF. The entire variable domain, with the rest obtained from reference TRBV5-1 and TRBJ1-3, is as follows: KAGVTQTPRYLIKTRGQQVTLSCSPISGHRSVSWYQQTPGQGLQFLFEYFSETQRNKGNFPGRFSGRQFSNSRSEMNVSTLELGDSALYLCASSSEGGSGNTIYFGEGSWLTVV.

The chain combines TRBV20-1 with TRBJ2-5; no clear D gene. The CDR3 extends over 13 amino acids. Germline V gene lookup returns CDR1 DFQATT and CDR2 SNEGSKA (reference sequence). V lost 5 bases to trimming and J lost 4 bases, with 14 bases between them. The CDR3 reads CSAGPGSRETQYF. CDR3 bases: TGCAGTGCTGGTCCTGGAAGCCGAGAGACCCAGTACTTC.

The CDR3 is CASSSSGGPTDTQYF. The DNA for the CDR3 is TGTGCCAGCAGTTCGTCAGGGGGGCCCACAGATACGCAGTATTTT. The rearrangement joins TRBV27 to TRBJ2-3; possible D gene TRBD1, 7 bases. This CDR3 has 15 amino acids. The V and J ends lost 4 bases and 2 bases respectively, with 13 bases between them. CDR1 is MNHEY, CDR2 SMNVEV, per germline (reference sequence).

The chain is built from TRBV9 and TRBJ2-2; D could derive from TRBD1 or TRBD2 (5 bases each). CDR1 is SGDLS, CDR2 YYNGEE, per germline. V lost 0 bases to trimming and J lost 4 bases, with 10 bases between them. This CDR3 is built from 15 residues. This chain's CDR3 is CASSVDGDGTGELFF. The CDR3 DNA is TGTGCCAGCAGCGTAGATGGGGACGGCACCGGGGAGCTGTTTTTT.

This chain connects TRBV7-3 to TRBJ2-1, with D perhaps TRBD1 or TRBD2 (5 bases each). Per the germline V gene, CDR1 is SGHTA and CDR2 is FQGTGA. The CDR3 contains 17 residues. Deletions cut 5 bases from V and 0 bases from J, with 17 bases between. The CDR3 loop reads CASSPPGALSSYNEQFF. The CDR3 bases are TGTGCCAGCAGCCCCCCCGGGGCGTTAAGCTCCTACAATGAGCAGTTCTTC. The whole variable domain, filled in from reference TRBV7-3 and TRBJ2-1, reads GAGVSQTPSNKVTEKGKYVELRCDPISGHTALYWYRQSLGQGPEFLIYFQGTGAADDSGLPNDRFFAVRPEGSVSTLKIQRTERGDSAVYLCASSPPGALSSYNEQFFGPGTRLTVL.

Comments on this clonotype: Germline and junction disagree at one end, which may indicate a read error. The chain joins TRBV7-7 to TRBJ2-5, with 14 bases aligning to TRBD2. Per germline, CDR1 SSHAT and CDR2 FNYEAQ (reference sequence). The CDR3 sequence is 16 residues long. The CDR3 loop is CASSPGLAGGSHELFF. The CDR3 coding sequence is TGTGCTAGCAGCCCCGGACTAGCGGGGGGCTCCCATGAGCTGTTCTTC.

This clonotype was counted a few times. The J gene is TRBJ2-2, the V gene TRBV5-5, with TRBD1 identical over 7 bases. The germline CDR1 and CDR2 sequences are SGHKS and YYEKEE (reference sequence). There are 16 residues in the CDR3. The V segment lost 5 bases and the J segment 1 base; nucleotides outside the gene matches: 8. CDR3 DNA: TGTGCCAGCAGTTCTGTTACAGGGGAGAACACCGGGGAGCTGTTTTTT. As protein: CASSSVTGENTGELFF.

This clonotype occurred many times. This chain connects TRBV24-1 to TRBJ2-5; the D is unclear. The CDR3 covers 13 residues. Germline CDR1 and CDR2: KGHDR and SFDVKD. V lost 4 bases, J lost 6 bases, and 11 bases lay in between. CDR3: CATSDSVRQTQYF. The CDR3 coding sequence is TGTGCCACCAGTGACTCAGTTCGGCAGACCCAGTACTTC.

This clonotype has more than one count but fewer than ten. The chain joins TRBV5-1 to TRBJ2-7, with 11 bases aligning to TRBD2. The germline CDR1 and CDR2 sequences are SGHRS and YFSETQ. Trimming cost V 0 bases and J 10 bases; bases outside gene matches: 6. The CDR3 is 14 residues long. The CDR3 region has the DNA TGCGCCAGCAGCTTGGGACTAGCGGGAACACCTCAGTACTTC. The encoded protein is CASSLGLAGTPQYF.

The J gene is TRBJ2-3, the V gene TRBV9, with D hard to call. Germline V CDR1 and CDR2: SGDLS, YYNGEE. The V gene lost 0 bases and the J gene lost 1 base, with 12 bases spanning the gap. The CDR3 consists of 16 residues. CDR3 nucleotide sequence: TGTGCCAGCAGCGTAGACGGCCGTATCGGCACAGATACGCAGTATTTT. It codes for CASSVDGRIGTDTQYF.

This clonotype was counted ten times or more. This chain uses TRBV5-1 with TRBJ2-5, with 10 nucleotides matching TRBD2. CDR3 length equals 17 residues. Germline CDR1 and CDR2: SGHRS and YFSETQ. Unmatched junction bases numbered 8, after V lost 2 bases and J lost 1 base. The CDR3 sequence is CASSFLTSGPPQETQYF. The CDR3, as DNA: TGCGCCAGCAGCTTTTTGACTAGCGGGCCTCCCCAAGAGACCCAGTACTTC.

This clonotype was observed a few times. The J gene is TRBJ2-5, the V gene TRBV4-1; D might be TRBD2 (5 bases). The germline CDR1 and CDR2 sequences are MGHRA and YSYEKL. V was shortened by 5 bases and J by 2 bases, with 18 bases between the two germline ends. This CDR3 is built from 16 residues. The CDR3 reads CASSSPRRTSQETQYF. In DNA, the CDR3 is TGCGCCAGCAGCTCCCCTCGTCGGACTTCTCAAGAGACCCAGTACTTC.

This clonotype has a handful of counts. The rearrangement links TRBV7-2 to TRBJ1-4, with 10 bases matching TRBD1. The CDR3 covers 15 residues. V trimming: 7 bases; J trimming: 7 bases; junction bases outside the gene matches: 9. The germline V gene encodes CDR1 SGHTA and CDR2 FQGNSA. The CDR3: CASTGQGSQVEKLFF. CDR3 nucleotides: TGTGCCAGCACGGGACAGGGGTCTCAAGTTGAAAAACTGTTTTTT.

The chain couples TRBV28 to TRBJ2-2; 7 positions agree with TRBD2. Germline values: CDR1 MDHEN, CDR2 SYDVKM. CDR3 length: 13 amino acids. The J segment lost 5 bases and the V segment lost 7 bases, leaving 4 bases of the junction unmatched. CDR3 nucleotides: TGTGCCAGCACTGACGGGGGGACCGGGGAGCTGTTTTTT. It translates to CASTDGGTGELFF.

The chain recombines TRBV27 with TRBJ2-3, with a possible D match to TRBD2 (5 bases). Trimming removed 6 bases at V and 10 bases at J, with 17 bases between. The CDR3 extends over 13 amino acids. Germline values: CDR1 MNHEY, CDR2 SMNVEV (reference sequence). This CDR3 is CASSPFELRAQYF. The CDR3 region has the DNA TGTGCCAGCAGCCCGTTTGAATTGAGGGCGCAGTATTTT.

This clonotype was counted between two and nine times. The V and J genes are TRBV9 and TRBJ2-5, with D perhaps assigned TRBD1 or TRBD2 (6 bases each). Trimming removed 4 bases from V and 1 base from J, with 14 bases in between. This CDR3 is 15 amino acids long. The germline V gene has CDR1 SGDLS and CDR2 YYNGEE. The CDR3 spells CASSSVGGSQETQYF. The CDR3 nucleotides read TGTGCCAGCAGCTCTGTGGGGGGCAGCCAAGAGACCCAGTACTTC.

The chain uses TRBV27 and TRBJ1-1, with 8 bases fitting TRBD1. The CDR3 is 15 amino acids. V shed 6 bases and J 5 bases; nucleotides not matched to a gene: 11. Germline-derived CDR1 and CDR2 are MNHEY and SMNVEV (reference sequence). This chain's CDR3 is CASRPGGLWGTEAFF. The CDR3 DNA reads TGTGCCAGCAGACCAGGGGGCTTGTGGGGTACTGAAGCTTTCTTT.

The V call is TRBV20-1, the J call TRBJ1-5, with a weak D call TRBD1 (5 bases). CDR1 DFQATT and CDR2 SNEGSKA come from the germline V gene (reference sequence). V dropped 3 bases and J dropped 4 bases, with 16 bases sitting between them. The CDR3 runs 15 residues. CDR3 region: CSARGRHGRNQPQHF. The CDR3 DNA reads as TGCAGTGCTAGGGGACGTCATGGGAGGAATCAGCCCCAGCATTTT.